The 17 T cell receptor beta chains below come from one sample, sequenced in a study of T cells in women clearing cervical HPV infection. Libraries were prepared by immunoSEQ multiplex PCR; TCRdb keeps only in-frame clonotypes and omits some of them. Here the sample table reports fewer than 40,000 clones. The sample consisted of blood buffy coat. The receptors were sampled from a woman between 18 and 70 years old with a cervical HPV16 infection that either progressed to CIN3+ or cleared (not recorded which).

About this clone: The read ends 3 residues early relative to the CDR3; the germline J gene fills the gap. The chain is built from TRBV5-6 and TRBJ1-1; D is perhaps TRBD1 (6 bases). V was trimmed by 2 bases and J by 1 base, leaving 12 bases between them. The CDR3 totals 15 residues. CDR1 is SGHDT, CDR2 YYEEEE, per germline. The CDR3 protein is CASSLLGQTNTEAFF. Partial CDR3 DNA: TGTGCCAGCAGCTTATTGGGACAAACGAACACTGAA.

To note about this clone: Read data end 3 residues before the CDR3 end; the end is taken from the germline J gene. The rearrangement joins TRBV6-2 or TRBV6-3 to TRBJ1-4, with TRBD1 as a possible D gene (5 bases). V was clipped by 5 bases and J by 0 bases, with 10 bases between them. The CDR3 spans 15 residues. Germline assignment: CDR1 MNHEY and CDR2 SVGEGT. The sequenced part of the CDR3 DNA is TGTGCCAGCAGTAGGGCAGGGTCAACTAATGAAAAA. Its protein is CASSRAGSTNEK. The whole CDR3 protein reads CASSRAGSTNEKLFF.

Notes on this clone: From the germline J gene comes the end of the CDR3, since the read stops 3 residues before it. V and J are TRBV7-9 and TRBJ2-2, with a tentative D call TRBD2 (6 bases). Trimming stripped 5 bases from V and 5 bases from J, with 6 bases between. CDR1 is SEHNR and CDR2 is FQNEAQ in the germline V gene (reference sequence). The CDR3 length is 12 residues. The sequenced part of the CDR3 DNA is TGTGCCAGCAGCGGGGGGACCGGGGAG. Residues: CASSGGTGE. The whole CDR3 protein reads CASSGGTGELFF.

The sequenced CDR3 bases are TGTGCCAGCAGCTTAGAGAGAATCGGTGAG. Its protein product is CASSLERIGE. The whole CDR3 protein reads CASSLERIGEQFF. The chain links TRBV7-2 to TRBJ2-1; D is undetermined. The read gets to within 3 residues of the CDR3 end, and the germline J gene fills in the rest. Trimming removed 1 base from V and 9 bases from J, with 10 bases in between. CDR3 length: 13 residues. CDR1 is SGHTA, CDR2 FQGNSA, per germline.

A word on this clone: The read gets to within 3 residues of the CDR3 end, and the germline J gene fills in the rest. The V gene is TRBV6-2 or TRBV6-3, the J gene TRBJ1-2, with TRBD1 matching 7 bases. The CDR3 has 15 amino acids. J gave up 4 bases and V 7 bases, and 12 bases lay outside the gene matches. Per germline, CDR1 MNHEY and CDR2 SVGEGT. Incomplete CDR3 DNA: TGTGCCAGCAAAGGACAGGACCTTGAGGGCTATGGC. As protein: CASKGQDLEGYG. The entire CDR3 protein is CASKGQDLEGYGYTF.

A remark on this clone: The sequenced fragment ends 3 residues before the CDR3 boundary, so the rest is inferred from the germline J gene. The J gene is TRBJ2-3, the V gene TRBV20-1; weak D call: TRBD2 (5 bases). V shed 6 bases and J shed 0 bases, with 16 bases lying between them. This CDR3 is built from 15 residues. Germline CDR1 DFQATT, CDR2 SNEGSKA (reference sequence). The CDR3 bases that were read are TGCAGTGCGGGGATCAGAGAGCGGAGCACAGATACG. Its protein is CSAGIRERSTDT. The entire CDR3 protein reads CSAGIRERSTDTQYF.

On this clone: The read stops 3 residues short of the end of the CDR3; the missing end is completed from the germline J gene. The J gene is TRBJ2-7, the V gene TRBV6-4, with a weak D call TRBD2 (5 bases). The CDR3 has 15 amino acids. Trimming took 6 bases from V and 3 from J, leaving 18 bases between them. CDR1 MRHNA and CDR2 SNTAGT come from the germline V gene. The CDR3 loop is CASRGGLYYLYEQYF. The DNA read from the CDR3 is TGTGCCAGCAGGGGTGGACTTTATTATCTCTACGAG.

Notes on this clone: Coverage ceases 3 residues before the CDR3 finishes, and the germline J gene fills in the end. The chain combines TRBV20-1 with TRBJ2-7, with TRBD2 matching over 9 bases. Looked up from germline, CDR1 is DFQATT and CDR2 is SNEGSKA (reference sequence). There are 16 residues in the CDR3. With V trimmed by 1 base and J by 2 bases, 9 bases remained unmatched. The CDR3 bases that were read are TGCAGTGCTAGAGTGGTAGCGGGAGCGGAGGCCTACGAG. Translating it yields CSARVVAGAEAYE. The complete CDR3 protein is CSARVVAGAEAYEQYF.

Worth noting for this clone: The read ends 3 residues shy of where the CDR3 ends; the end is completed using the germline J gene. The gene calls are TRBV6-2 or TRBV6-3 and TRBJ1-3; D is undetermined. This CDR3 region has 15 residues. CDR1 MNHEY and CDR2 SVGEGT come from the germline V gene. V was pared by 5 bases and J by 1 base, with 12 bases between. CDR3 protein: CASSAASVSGNTIYF. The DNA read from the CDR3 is TGTGCCAGCAGTGCGGCCTCCGTTTCTGGAAACACC.

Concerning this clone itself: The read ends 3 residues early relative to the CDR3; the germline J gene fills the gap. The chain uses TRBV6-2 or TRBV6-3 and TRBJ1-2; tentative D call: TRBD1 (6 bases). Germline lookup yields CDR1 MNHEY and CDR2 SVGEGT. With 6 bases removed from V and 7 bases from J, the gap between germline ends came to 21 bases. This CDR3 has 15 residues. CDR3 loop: CASSFQQGALSGYTF. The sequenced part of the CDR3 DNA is TGTGCCAGCAGCTTTCAACAGGGCGCGCTGTCTGGC.

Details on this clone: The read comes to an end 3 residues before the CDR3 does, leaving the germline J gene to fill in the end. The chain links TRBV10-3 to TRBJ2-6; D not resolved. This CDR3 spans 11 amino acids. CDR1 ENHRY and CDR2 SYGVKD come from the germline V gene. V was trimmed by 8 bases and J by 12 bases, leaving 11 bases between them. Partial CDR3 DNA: TGTGCCATCGGCCCCAGTGGCGTC. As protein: CAIGPSGV. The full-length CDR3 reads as CAIGPSGVLTF.

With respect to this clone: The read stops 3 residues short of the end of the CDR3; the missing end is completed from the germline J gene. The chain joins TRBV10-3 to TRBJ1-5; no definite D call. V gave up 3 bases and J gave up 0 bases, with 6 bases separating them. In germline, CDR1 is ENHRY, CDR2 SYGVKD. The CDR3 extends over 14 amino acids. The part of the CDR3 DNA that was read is TGTGCCATCAGTGACCCCAATAGCAATCAGCCC. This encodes CAISDPNSNQP. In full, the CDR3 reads CAISDPNSNQPQHF.

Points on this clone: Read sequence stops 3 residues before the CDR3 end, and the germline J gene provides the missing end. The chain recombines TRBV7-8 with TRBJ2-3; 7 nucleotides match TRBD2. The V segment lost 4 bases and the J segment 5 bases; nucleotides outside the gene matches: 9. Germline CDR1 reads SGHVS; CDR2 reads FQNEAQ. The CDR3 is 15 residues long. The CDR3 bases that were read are TGTGCCAGCAGCTCCGGCGCGGGAGATTTAGATACG. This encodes CASSSGAGDLDT. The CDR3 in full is CASSSGAGDLDTQYF. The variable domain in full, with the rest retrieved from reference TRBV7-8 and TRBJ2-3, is GAGVSQSPRYKVAKRGQDVALRCDPISGHVSLFWYQQALGQGPEFLTYFQNEAQLDKSGLPSDRFFAERPEGSVSTLKIQRTQQEDSAVYLCASSSGAGDLDTQYFGPGTRLTVL.

The CDR3 DNA, read in part, is TGCGCCAGCAGCTTGGCCTGGAGAGCGGGAGGGGCTCCTTCCGAG. It codes for CASSLAWRAGGAPSE. Given in full, the CDR3 is CASSLAWRAGGAPSEQYF. V usage is TRBV5-1 and J usage is TRBJ2-7, with TRBD2 matching over 10 bases. Read coverage stops 3 residues before the CDR3 terminus; the germline J gene supplies the remainder. Germline lookup yields CDR1 SGHRS and CDR2 YFSETQ. The CDR3 covers 18 residues. Losses at the gene ends were 0 bases for V and 6 bases for J; bases not matched to a gene: 15.

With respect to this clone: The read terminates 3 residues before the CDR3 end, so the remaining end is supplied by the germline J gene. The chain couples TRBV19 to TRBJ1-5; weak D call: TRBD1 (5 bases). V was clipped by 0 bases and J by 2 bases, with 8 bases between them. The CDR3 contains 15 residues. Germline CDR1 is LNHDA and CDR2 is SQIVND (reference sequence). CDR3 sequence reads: CASSIDGAGNQPQHF. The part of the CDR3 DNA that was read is TGTGCCAGTAGTATAGATGGGGCTGGCAATCAGCCC.

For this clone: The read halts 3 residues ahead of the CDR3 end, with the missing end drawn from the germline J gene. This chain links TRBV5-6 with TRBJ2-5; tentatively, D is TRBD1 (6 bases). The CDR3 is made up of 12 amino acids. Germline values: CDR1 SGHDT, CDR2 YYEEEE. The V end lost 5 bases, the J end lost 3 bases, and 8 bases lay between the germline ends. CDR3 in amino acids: CASRGAEETQYF. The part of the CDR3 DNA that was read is TGTGCCAGCAGGGGGGCGGAAGAGACC.

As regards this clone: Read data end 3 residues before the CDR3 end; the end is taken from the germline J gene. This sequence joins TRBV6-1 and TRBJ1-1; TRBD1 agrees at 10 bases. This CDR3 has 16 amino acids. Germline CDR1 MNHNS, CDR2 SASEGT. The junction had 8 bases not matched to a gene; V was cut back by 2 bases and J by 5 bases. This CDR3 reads CASSEQTGGAYTEAFF. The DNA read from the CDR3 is TGTGCCAGCAGTGAACAGACAGGGGGCGCGTATACTGAA.